Each of the 10 T cell receptor beta chains below was sequenced from the same sample in a study of beta chain features in type 1 diabetes listed by TCRdb under 2018. Libraries were made using the immunoSEQ multiplex PCR assay. The entire isolated RNA was reverse transcribed using the High Capacity cDNA Reverse Transcription Kit, and thus expressed TCRB transcripts were sequenced. TCRdb provides this immuneACCESS table in a form limited to in-frame rearrangements. Some clones are lacking; in checked studies, under half of them reflect an unresolved V gene, and why the rest are absent is not known. The sample has about 160,000 clones on record, around 8% of them singletons. The top ten hold about 1% of the sample. These receptors have no identified antigens. Overall study outcomes, separate from this receptor: In all four CD4+ subsets, TCRB CDR3 length was moderately but significantly shorter in type 1 diabetes patients.

Material: central memory CD4+ T cells from blood. The receptor set was obtained from a woman in her 40s with type 1 diabetes.

In its sample, this clone was seen a few times. This chain connects TRBV7-2 to TRBJ1-2, with 8 bases aligning to TRBD1. Germline V gives CDR1 SGHTA, CDR2 FQGNSA. With 6 bases clipped from V and 0 bases from J, the junction kept 9 bases outside the gene matches. This CDR3 is 16 amino acids long. CDR3 DNA: TGTGCCAGCAGGGCGCAGGGGGCCGGAGCTAACTATGGCTACACCTTC. Translated: CASRAQGAGANYGYTF.

This chain links TRBV4-1 with TRBJ1-1; D is unresolved. The CDR3 contains 14 residues. V lost 2 bases to trimming and J lost 1 base, with 8 bases between them. Germline CDR1 is MGHRA and CDR2 is YSYEKL. The CDR3 region has the DNA TGCGCCAGCAGCCAACAGTTATCGAACACTGAAGCTTTCTTT. Its protein product is CASSQQLSNTEAFF.

This clone was detected only a few times. This chain joins TRBV5-1 and TRBJ2-1; D call uncertain. This CDR3 has 12 residues. The germline CDR1 and CDR2 sequences are SGHRS and YFSETQ. V was pared by 1 base and J by 8 bases, with 7 bases between. The CDR3 sequence is CASSLNIYEQFF. The CDR3 DNA follows: TGCGCCAGCAGCTTGAATATCTATGAGCAGTTCTTC.

This clone was detected only a few times. The rearrangement joins TRBV7-2 to TRBJ2-7, with D uncertain. In germline, CDR1 is SGHTA, CDR2 FQGNSA. The CDR3 consists of 13 residues. The V end lost 5 bases, the J end lost 4 bases, and 12 bases lay between the germline ends. CDR3 DNA sequence: TGTGCCAGCAGCGAGTCGGGTGGGTACGAGCAGTACTTC. This codes for CASSESGGYEQYF.

This clone has more than one count but fewer than ten. The chain links TRBV5-6 to TRBJ1-1; D gene unclear. Trimming removed 3 bases at V and 1 base at J, with 7 bases between. The CDR3 is made up of 13 amino acids. Germline values: CDR1 SGHDT, CDR2 YYEEEE. The DNA of the CDR3 is TGTGCCAGCAGCTGGAGAGGGAACACTGAAGCTTTCTTT. It codes for CASSWRGNTEAFF.

The chain links TRBV7-2 to TRBJ2-1; D possibly corresponds to TRBD2 (6 bases). The germline gives CDR1 SGHTA, CDR2 FQGNSA. Trimming took off 5 bases at V and 4 bases at J, with 15 bases between the two ends. The CDR3 sequence is 15 residues long. CDR3 residues: CASSLSPGLYNEQFF. CDR3 in DNA: TGTGCCAGCAGCCTTAGCCCGGGACTTTACAATGAGCAGTTCTTC.

This clone was found a few times. The chain combines TRBV29-1 with TRBJ2-5; D perhaps matches TRBD1 (5 bases). Gene TRBJ2-7 matches the end of the DNA better, so the J call may be wrong. Germline V gene lookup returns CDR1 SQVTM and CDR2 ANQGSEA. The CDR3 has 11 residues. The DNA of the CDR3 is TGCAGCGTTGGACAGTTCTACGAGCAGTACTTC. Translating it yields CSVGQFYEQYF.

The rearrangement uses TRBV28 and TRBJ1-2; D perhaps matches TRBD1 (6 bases). Germline CDR1 reads MDHEN; CDR2 reads SYDVKM. Trimming took off 2 bases at V and 5 bases at J, with 15 bases between the two ends. This CDR3 region has 15 residues. CDR3 sequence: CASSLMAGVMYGYTF. In DNA, the CDR3 is TGTGCCAGCAGTTTAATGGCAGGGGTTATGTATGGCTACACCTTC.

This chain joins TRBV7-2 and TRBJ1-5; D unclear. Trimming took 5 bases from V and 0 from J, leaving 8 bases between them. The V gene's germline CDR1 is SGHTA and CDR2 FQGNSA. CDR3 length: 14 residues. In DNA form, the CDR3 reads TGTGCCAGCAGCCCAGTTGGTAGCAATCAGCCCCAGCATTTT. It is translated as CASSPVGSNQPQHF.

This clone was counted only a few times. The chain has TRBV5-8 and TRBJ1-1; D gene ambiguous. The V gene's germline CDR1 is SGHTS and CDR2 YDEGEE. There are 13 residues in the CDR3. V was clipped by 2 bases and J by 0 bases, with 5 bases between them. CDR3 protein: CASSFLVNTEAFF. Here the CDR3 DNA reads TGTGCCAGCAGCTTCCTAGTGAACACTGAAGCTTTCTTT.